Each of the 14 T cell receptor beta chains below was sequenced from the same sample in a study of Graves' ophthalmopathy and Graves' hyperthyroidism. Amplification of the TCR beta CDR3 regions used RNA transcripts (as template). First-round RT-PCR relied on HTBI primers, and a second-round multiplex PCR came next. MiXCR, applied by TCRdb to the multiplex PCR reads, yields one record per CDR3 protein. The sample has almost 750,000 distinct CDR3 sequences, roughly two fifths seen once. Sequencing input: peripheral blood. The receptors were sampled from an adult man with Graves' ophthalmopathy.

The rearrangement joins TRBV7-9 to TRBJ2-7; 8 bases fit TRBD1. The CDR3 has 13 residues. Germline V gene lookup returns CDR1 SEHNR and CDR2 FQNEAQ (reference sequence). V lost 5 bases to trimming and J lost 5 bases; unmatched junction nucleotides: 5. DNA of the CDR3: TGTGCCAGCAGCCCGACAGGGGCCCACGAGCAGTACTTC. Encoded protein: CASSPTGAHEQYF.

This chain uses TRBV10-3 with TRBJ2-3, with 10 bases aligning to TRBD2. The CDR3 runs 15 residues. The germline V gene encodes CDR1 ENHRY and CDR2 SYGVKD. The V and J ends lost 3 bases and 4 bases, in that order; junction bases with no gene match: 4. The CDR3 DNA follows: TGTGCCATCAGTGAAGCGGGAGGGCCCCCAGATACGCAGTATTTT. Translation: CAISEAGGPPDTQYF.

V gene TRBV7-2 combines with J gene TRBJ2-7; TRBD1 matches 9 bases. The V and J ends lost 5 bases and 4 bases, in that order; junction bases with no gene match: 9. The CDR3 is made up of 15 amino acids. Germline V gene data show CDR1 as SGHTA and CDR2 as FQGNSA. The CDR3 DNA sequence: TGTGCCAGCAGCGTAACGGGACAGGGTGGTTACGAGCAGTACTTC. It codes for CASSVTGQGGYEQYF.

This clonotype was seen a single time. This chain links TRBV2 with TRBJ2-7, with D maybe TRBD2 (6 bases). V lost 6 bases and J lost 1, with 13 bases in between. CDR1 is SNHLY, CDR2 FYNNEI, per germline. There are 14 residues in the CDR3. The CDR3 region has the DNA TGTGCCAGCAGCTTAACGGGAGAGTCCTACGAGCAGTACTTC. Translated: CASSLTGESYEQYF.

This clonotype was seen repeatedly, ten times or more. The chain combines TRBV29-1 with TRBJ1-4; tentatively, D is TRBD1 (5 bases). Trimming cost V 4 bases and J 0 bases, with 12 bases left between them. The CDR3 spans 15 residues. Germline V gives CDR1 SQVTM, CDR2 ANQGSEA. CDR3 sequence (DNA): TGCAGCGTTGCCCGGCGGGACGCAACTAATGAAAAACTGTTTTTT. This translates into CSVARRDATNEKLFF. Using reference TRBV29-1 and TRBJ1-4 for the parts outside the CDR3, the full variable domain is SAVISQKPSRDICQRGTSLTIQCQVDSQVTMMFWYRQQPGQSLTLIATANQGSEATYESGFVIDKFPISRPNLTFSTLTVSNMSPEDSSIYLCSVARRDATNEKLFFGSGTQLSVL.

This clonotype was seen many times. The gene calls are TRBV29-1 and TRBJ2-7, with 7 bases identical to TRBD1. V lost 2 bases, J lost 6 bases, and 4 bases stayed unmatched. Germline CDR1 reads SQVTM; CDR2 reads ANQGSEA. This CDR3 is 12 amino acids long. The CDR3 sequence is CSVERGQGEQYF. The CDR3, as DNA: TGCAGCGTTGAAAGGGGGCAGGGCGAGCAGTACTTC.

In its sample, this clonotype was seen a few times. The V gene is TRBV20-1, the J gene TRBJ2-7; 8 nucleotides align to TRBD2. J lost 7 bases, V lost 3 bases, and 17 bases had no gene match. Germline lookup yields CDR1 DFQATT and CDR2 SNEGSKA (reference sequence). The length of the CDR3 is 16 residues. The CDR3 is CSARPVGKRGMVEQYF. CDR3 bases: TGCAGTGCTAGGCCCGTGGGGAAGCGGGGGATGGTGGAGCAGTACTTC.

This clonotype was seen repeatedly, ten times or more. V is TRBV29-1 and J is TRBJ1-2, with D perhaps matching TRBD1 (5 bases). This CDR3 has 13 residues. The germline V and J ends were trimmed by 4 bases and 6 bases, with 15 bases remaining between them. CDR1 and CDR2 (germline): SQVTM, ANQGSEA. CDR3 coding DNA: TGCAGCGTTGGGGCGGGACCAGGGAATGGCTACACCTTC. Protein product: CSVGAGPGNGYTF. Full variable domain (missing parts from reference TRBV29-1 and TRBJ1-2): SAVISQKPSRDICQRGTSLTIQCQVDSQVTMMFWYRQQPGQSLTLIATANQGSEATYESGFVIDKFPISRPNLTFSTLTVSNMSPEDSSIYLCSVGAGPGNGYTFGSGTRLTVV.

This clonotype showed up many times. The chain is built from TRBV19 and TRBJ1-1, with a weak D call TRBD1 (6 bases). This CDR3 has 13 residues. Trimming took 5 bases from V and 1 from J, leaving 8 bases between them. CDR1 is LNHDA and CDR2 is SQIVND in the germline V gene (reference sequence). CDR3 in amino acids: CASSQGRNTEAFF. CDR3 bases: TGTGCCAGTAGTCAGGGGCGGAACACTGAAGCTTTCTTT.

The J gene is TRBJ2-3, the V gene TRBV7-9; a possible D gene is TRBD2 (6 bases). There are 13 residues in the CDR3. The ends were cut back, 8 bases at V and 0 bases at J, with 9 bases in the middle. The germline CDR1 and CDR2 sequences are SEHNR and FQNEAQ (reference sequence). CDR3 loop: CASGGASTDTQYF. The CDR3 DNA sequence: TGTGCCAGCGGAGGGGCTAGCACAGATACGCAGTATTTT.

The chain uses TRBV6-5 and TRBJ1-1, with D hard to call. The CDR3 totals 15 residues. V was pared by 2 bases and J by 1 base, with 11 bases between. Germline assignment: CDR1 MNHEY and CDR2 SVGAGI. The CDR3 nucleotides are TGTGCCAGCAGTTACAAGTACCCAGGGAACACTGAAGCTTTCTTT. This sequence encodes CASSYKYPGNTEAFF.

The J gene is TRBJ1-5, the V gene TRBV7-9; D gene ambiguous. The germline V and J ends were trimmed by 8 bases and 6 bases, with 29 bases remaining between them. The V gene's germline CDR1 is SEHNR and CDR2 FQNEAQ (reference sequence). CDR3 length equals 18 residues. In nucleotides, the CDR3 is TGTGCCAGCCGACCCTGGGCAGTCACAATCGGAAAGTTTCAGCCCCAGCATTTT. Its translation is CASRPWAVTIGKFQPQHF.

The rearrangement links TRBV29-1 to TRBJ2-2, with 11 bases identical to TRBD1. V was pared by 6 bases and J by 4 bases, with 13 bases of the junction left unmatched. This CDR3 spans 17 amino acids. Germline lookup yields CDR1 SQVTM and CDR2 ANQGSEA. The CDR3 DNA reads TGCAGCGTGTTACCTGGGACAGGGGGTACAGGCACCGGGGAGCTGTTTTTT. This encodes CSVLPGTGGTGTGELFF.

This clonotype is a singleton in its sample. A read error may explain this, as a much larger clone is one base away. This chain connects TRBV7-8 to TRBJ2-5, with D possibly matching TRBD2 (6 bases). The end of the DNA aligns better with TRBJ2-7, so the J call may be wrong. The germline CDR1 and CDR2 sequences are SGHVS and FQNEAQ. The CDR3 length is 15 residues. This chain's CDR3 is CASSARKVGGYEQYF. CDR3 nucleotides: TGTGCCAGCAGCGCTCGCAAGGTGGGGGGCTACGAGCAGTACTTC.